These 32 T cell receptor beta chains were all obtained from the same sample, sequenced in a study of blood T cell repertoires in COVID-19. This table comes from immunoSEQ multiplex PCR, and its TCRdb copy is limited to in-frame clones, with some not included. Among around 98,000 clones listed, 75% to 85% were seen once. The source material was peripheral blood. The receptors were gathered from an older man with acute or convalescent COVID-19.

The chain has TRBV4-1 and TRBJ1-2; no definite D call. Germline assignment: CDR1 MGHRA and CDR2 YSYEKL. CDR3 length: 13 residues. The V end was cut by 4 bases, the J end by 8 bases, with 14 bases between. The CDR3 DNA follows: TGCGCCAGCAGCCTACCGGGAGCGGGGGGCTACACCTTC. It specifies CASSLPGAGGYTF.

The chain combines TRBV2 with TRBJ2-1, with D unresolved. The germline V and J ends were trimmed by 7 bases and 3 bases, with 4 bases remaining between them. CDR3 size: 11 residues. Germline CDR1 is SNHLY and CDR2 is FYNNEI. The DNA for the CDR3 is TGTGCCAGCAATAACTACAATGAGCAGTTCTTC. Translation: CASNNYNEQFF.

The genes are TRBV5-1 and TRBJ2-2, with D perhaps matching TRBD2 (5 bases). V lost 7 bases and J 1 base, leaving 11 bases between the germline ends. The CDR3 consists of 14 residues. From germline, CDR1 is SGHRS and CDR2 YFSETQ. The CDR3 DNA follows: TGCGCCAGCCTAGGAGGCTTGAACACCGGGGAGCTGTTTTTT. Its translation is CASLGGLNTGELFF.

This clone was seen a few times. The chain employs TRBV4-3 and TRBJ2-7, with D tentatively TRBD1 (6 bases). Germline V gene sequence: CDR1 LGHNA, CDR2 YSLEER. Trimming stripped 0 bases from V and 7 bases from J, with 19 bases between. This CDR3 is 16 amino acids long. CDR3: CASSQEYPPGVREQYF. DNA of the CDR3: TGCGCCAGCAGCCAAGAATATCCCCCAGGGGTGAGGGAGCAGTACTTC.

This rearrangement joins TRBV19 to TRBJ1-2; maybe TRBD1 (5 bases). Germline CDR1 and CDR2: LNHDA and SQIVND (reference sequence). The CDR3 totals 12 residues. Trimming cost V 5 bases and J 4 bases, with 8 bases left between them. In DNA form, the CDR3 reads TGTGCCAGTAGTCGGGGGGGCTATGGCTACACCTTC. Residues: CASSRGGYGYTF.

Comment on this clone: One end of the junction fails to match germline, which may point to a read error. The genes are TRBV5-6 and TRBJ2-2; 12 bases are shared with TRBD1. This CDR3 has 17 residues. CDR1 SGHDT and CDR2 YYEEEE come from the germline V gene. CDR3 protein: CASSLPGQGAKTGELFF. The CDR3 nucleotides are TGTGCCAGCAGCCTGCCGGGACAGGGGGCGAAAACCGGGGAGCTGTTTTTT.

The genes are TRBV9 and TRBJ2-1; no clear D. The CDR3 length is 11 residues. From germline, CDR1 is SGDLS and CDR2 YYNGEE. Deletions cut 0 bases from V and 10 bases from J, with 5 bases between. DNA of the CDR3: TGTGCCAGCAGCGTAGATAGAGAGCAGTTCTTC. It encodes CASSVDREQFF.

The CDR3 reads CASSPTGQGLWNTEAFF. CDR3 sequence (DNA): TGTGCCAGCAGCCCTACCGGACAGGGGCTATGGAACACTGAAGCTTTCTTT. The chain couples TRBV14 to TRBJ1-1, with 9 bases fitting TRBD1. The germline gives CDR1 SGHDN, CDR2 FVKESK. There are 17 residues in the CDR3. Trimming cost V 4 bases and J 1 base; bases outside gene matches: 10. The full variable domain, completed using reference TRBV14 and TRBJ1-1, is EAGVTQFPSHSVIEKGQTVTLRCDPISGHDNLYWYRRVMGKEIKFLLHFVKESKQDESGMPNNRFLAERTGGTYSTLKVQPAELEDSGVYFCASSPTGQGLWNTEAFFGQGTRLTVV.

This rearrangement joins TRBV28 to TRBJ1-1; 7 nucleotides match TRBD1. The CDR3 spans 14 residues. V lost 6 bases to trimming and J lost 0 bases; unmatched junction nucleotides: 4. CDR1 is MDHEN, CDR2 SYDVKM, per germline. CDR3 in DNA: TGTGCCAGCAGGATCGGGACAGTGAACACTGAAGCTTTCTTT. It encodes CASRIGTVNTEAFF.

This clone was detected a few times. The chain couples TRBV28 to TRBJ1-6, with TRBD1 matching over 7 bases. This CDR3 comprises 14 residues. V shed 5 bases, J shed 8 bases, and the junction held 6 bases outside the gene matches. The germline V gene encodes CDR1 MDHEN and CDR2 SYDVKM. CDR3: CASSPRGRYSPLHF. As DNA, the CDR3 is TGTGCCAGCAGTCCTAGGGGGCGGTATTCACCCCTCCACTTT. Full variable domain (rest looked up from reference TRBV28 and TRBJ1-6): DVKVTQSSRYLVKRTGEKVFLECVQDMDHENMFWYRQDPGLGLRLIYFSYDVKMKEKGDIPEGYSVSREKKERFSLILESASTNQTSMYLCASSPRGRYSPLHFGNGTRLTVT.

The gene calls are TRBV5-5 and TRBJ2-3; D perhaps matches TRBD2 (5 bases). The germline CDR1 and CDR2 sequences are SGHKS and YYEKEE (reference sequence). This CDR3 has 14 residues. Trimming took 4 bases from V and 3 from J, leaving 12 bases between them. CDR3 DNA sequence: TGTGCCAGCAGCAAGGAAGGGAGTACAGATACGCAGTATTTT. Translated: CASSKEGSTDTQYF.

The genes are TRBV18 and TRBJ1-5, with no clear D. The V gene's germline CDR1 is KGHSH and CDR2 LQKENI. The CDR3 extends over 15 amino acids. Deletions cut 2 bases from V and 5 bases from J, with 13 bases between. CDR3 amino acids: CASSPGLREDQPQHF. The CDR3 region has the DNA TGTGCCAGCTCACCAGGCCTAAGGGAGGATCAGCCCCAGCATTTT.

The V gene is TRBV5-1, the J gene TRBJ2-6; 13 bases fit TRBD2. CDR1 and CDR2 from the germline V gene are SGHRS and YFSETQ. The J segment lost 2 bases and the V segment lost 2 bases, leaving 4 bases of the junction unmatched. CDR3 length: 18 residues. The CDR3 is CASSFTSGRAAGANVLTF. In DNA, the CDR3 is TGCGCCAGCAGCTTCACTAGCGGGAGGGCCGCTGGGGCCAACGTCCTGACTTTC. The variable domain in full, with the rest retrieved from reference TRBV5-1 and TRBJ2-6, is KAGVTQTPRYLIKTRGQQVTLSCSPISGHRSVSWYQQTPGQGLQFLFEYFSETQRNKGNFPGRFSGRQFSNSRSEMNVSTLELGDSALYLCASSFTSGRAAGANVLTFGAGSRLTVL.

CDR3 nucleotide sequence: TGTGCCAGCAGTTCTTTAGTGGGAGGGGGCACAGATACGCAGTATTTT. This translates into CASSSLVGGGTDTQYF. This chain links TRBV28 with TRBJ2-3; 7 positions match TRBD2. The CDR3 has 16 amino acids. CDR1 is MDHEN and CDR2 is SYDVKM in the germline V gene. Trimming removed 4 bases from V and 1 base from J; junction bases left unmatched: 8.

V gene TRBV7-8 combines with J gene TRBJ1-1, with 7 bases matching TRBD1. Germline V gene data show CDR1 as SGHVS and CDR2 as FQNEAQ. This CDR3 has 12 amino acids. The junction had 1 base not matched to a gene; V was cut back by 3 bases and J by 6 bases. Written as DNA, the CDR3 is TGTGCCAGCAGCTTTACAGGGGCTGAAGCTTTCTTT. Protein sequence: CASSFTGAEAFF. The full variable domain, with the rest looked up from reference TRBV7-8 and TRBJ1-1, is GAGVSQSPRYKVAKRGQDVALRCDPISGHVSLFWYQQALGQGPEFLTYFQNEAQLDKSGLPSDRFFAERPEGSVSTLKIQRTQQEDSAVYLCASSFTGAEAFFGQGTRLTVV.

The chain uses TRBV6-5 and TRBJ1-1; tentative D call: TRBD1 (6 bases). This CDR3 contains 16 residues. Trimming took 2 bases from V and 1 from J, leaving 14 bases between them. Germline CDR1 reads MNHEY; CDR2 reads SVGAGI. CDR3 nucleotides: TGTGCCAGCAGTTACATGGGGGCAGGTGGGAACACTGAAGCTTTCTTT. It encodes CASSYMGAGGNTEAFF.

This clone turned up a few times. The chain couples TRBV6-5 to TRBJ1-6; 9 bases match TRBD1. The CDR3 runs 16 residues. Trimming at V came to 4 bases and at J to 7 bases, leaving 8 bases not matched to a gene. Looked up from germline, CDR1 is MNHEY and CDR2 is SVGAGI. CDR3 DNA sequence: TGTGCCAGCAGTTGGGACAGGGAAAAGGGAAATTCACCCCTCCACTTT. It yields the protein CASSWDREKGNSPLHF.

The CDR3 spells CASSSIAGSSYNEQFF. DNA for the CDR3: TGTGCCAGCAGTTCCATCGCGGGTTCCTCCTACAATGAGCAGTTCTTC. This sequence joins TRBV27 and TRBJ2-1; D possibly corresponds to TRBD2 (5 bases). Germline CDR1 reads MNHEY; CDR2 reads SMNVEV (reference sequence). The CDR3 has 16 residues. V dropped 4 bases and J dropped 0 bases, with 13 bases sitting between them.

The chain links TRBV5-1 to TRBJ2-5; TRBD2 agrees at 8 bases. Germline V lookup: CDR1 SGHRS, CDR2 YFSETQ. Germline trimming cut 0 bases from V and 3 bases from J; bases unmatched to any gene: 4. The CDR3 totals 15 residues. The CDR3 DNA is TGCGCCAGCAGCTTGGGTAGCGGGAATGAAGAGACCCAGTACTTC. It codes for CASSLGSGNEETQYF.

The chain couples TRBV6-5 to TRBJ1-5, with 8 positions matching TRBD1. This CDR3 comprises 13 residues. Germline-derived CDR1 and CDR2 are MNHEY and SVGAGI. This CDR3 reads CAAGGAGFQPQHF. The CDR3 nucleotides are TGTGCAGCAGGGGGCGCAGGTTTTCAGCCCCAGCATTTT.

This clone was seen once. The chain employs TRBV5-1 and TRBJ1-4, with 7 bases fitting TRBD1. V shed 3 bases, J shed 5 bases, and the junction held 7 bases outside the gene matches. The CDR3 is 15 amino acids. Germline CDR1 SGHRS, CDR2 YFSETQ. Here the CDR3 reads CASSSTGTANEKLFF. CDR3 nucleotides: TGCGCCAGCAGCTCTACAGGGACAGCCAATGAAAAACTGTTTTTT. Combining the CDR3 with reference TRBV5-1 and TRBJ1-4 gives the whole variable domain KAGVTQTPRYLIKTRGQQVTLSCSPISGHRSVSWYQQTPGQGLQFLFEYFSETQRNKGNFPGRFSGRQFSNSRSEMNVSTLELGDSALYLCASSSTGTANEKLFFGSGTQLSVL.

The chain couples TRBV5-1 to TRBJ2-5, with 9 nucleotides matching TRBD1. Per the germline V gene, CDR1 is SGHRS and CDR2 is YFSETQ. The CDR3 runs to 15 residues. J lost 5 bases, V lost 0 bases, and 5 bases had no gene match. DNA for the CDR3: TGCGCCAGCAGCTTGGTAACAGGGGGCTCGGAGACCCAGTACTTC. Its protein is CASSLVTGGSETQYF.

The rearrangement joins TRBV30 to TRBJ2-1; the match to TRBD1 covers 7 bases. Germline lookup yields CDR1 GTSNPN and CDR2 SVGIG (reference sequence). J was trimmed by 7 bases and V by 2 bases; bases with no gene match: 8. The CDR3 is 14 residues long. CDR3 nucleotide sequence: TGTGCCTGGAGTCAGGGGCAGGGGGTGAATGAGCAGTTCTTC. Translated: CAWSQGQGVNEQFF.

The chain recombines TRBV5-6 with TRBJ2-7, with a tentative D call TRBD2 (5 bases). The CDR3 has 14 amino acids. V dropped 4 bases and J dropped 6 bases, with 17 bases sitting between them. Germline-derived CDR1 and CDR2 are SGHDT and YYEEEE. CDR3 amino acids: CASSPIGGPSEQYF. CDR3 in DNA: TGTGCCAGCAGCCCGATAGGAGGACCTTCCGAGCAGTACTTC.

The chain employs TRBV15 and TRBJ1-2; 8 bases are shared with TRBD1. The CDR3 covers 14 residues. The V and J ends lost 5 bases and 3 bases, in that order; junction bases with no gene match: 5. The V gene's germline CDR1 is LNHNV and CDR2 YYDKDF (reference sequence). The CDR3 nucleotides are TGTGCCACCAGCCCGACAGGGGTGGACTATGGCTACACCTTC. This sequence encodes CATSPTGVDYGYTF.

The rearrangement joins TRBV27 to TRBJ1-2; D remains ambiguous. The CDR3 contains 16 residues. Germline V gene data show CDR1 as MNHEY and CDR2 as SMNVEV (reference sequence). V lost 0 bases, J lost 4 bases, and 15 bases lay in between. CDR3 loop: CASSLSPRPGTYGYTF. The DNA of the CDR3 is TGTGCCAGCAGTTTATCCCCCCGACCGGGAACCTATGGCTACACCTTC.

The chain has TRBV9 and TRBJ1-6; 8 nucleotides line up with TRBD1. With V trimmed by 3 bases and J by 8 bases, 7 bases remained unmatched. The CDR3 totals 15 residues. Germline V gene sequence: CDR1 SGDLS, CDR2 YYNGEE. CDR3 sequence reads: CASSASQGVDSPLHF. CDR3 DNA sequence: TGTGCCAGCAGCGCCTCACAGGGGGTTGATTCACCCCTCCACTTT.

V and J are TRBV27 and TRBJ2-2; 8 bases match TRBD1. The CDR3 is made up of 17 amino acids. The J segment lost 5 bases and the V segment lost 0 bases, leaving 8 bases of the junction unmatched. CDR1 and CDR2 from the germline V gene are MNHEY and SMNVEV (reference sequence). The CDR3 loop reads CASSLSSRRGRTGELFF. CDR3 bases: TGTGCCAGCAGTTTATCGAGTCGCAGGGGGCGGACCGGGGAGCTGTTTTTT.

The rearrangement joins TRBV11-2 to TRBJ2-7, with a weak D call TRBD1 (5 bases). This CDR3 comprises 15 residues. Germline CDR1 is SGHAT and CDR2 is FQNNGV. Trimming took off 1 base at V and 2 bases at J, with 12 bases between the two ends. The CDR3 spells CASSLVRRVAYEQYF. The CDR3 nucleotides read TGTGCCAGCAGCTTAGTTCGCAGGGTGGCCTACGAGCAGTACTTC.

The table lists this clone with many counts. The V call is TRBV9, the J call TRBJ2-2, with 10 bases identical to TRBD1. The CDR3 spans 15 residues. Germline loops: CDR1 SGDLS, CDR2 YYNGEE. V lost 3 bases to trimming and J lost 7 bases; unmatched junction nucleotides: 6. CDR3 sequence: CASSGWDRGIGELFF. For the CDR3, the DNA is TGTGCCAGCAGCGGTTGGGACAGGGGCATCGGGGAGCTGTTTTTT.

This clone was found many times. The junction differs from germline at one of its ends, possibly a read error. The CDR3 nucleotides are TGTGCTAGCAGCTTAGCGGGGGTAGGGCCCACAGGGGACCAGTACTTC. It yields the protein CASSLAGVGPTGDQYF. This chain uses TRBV7-7 with TRBJ2-5; 9 bases line up with TRBD2. CDR1 SSHAT and CDR2 FNYEAQ come from the germline V gene (reference sequence). The CDR3 has 16 amino acids.

The chain employs TRBV9 and TRBJ1-1, with 7 bases that match TRBD1. CDR3 length: 15 amino acids. Trimming cost V 4 bases and J 2 bases; bases outside gene matches: 8. Germline V gene data show CDR1 as SGDLS and CDR2 as YYNGEE. The DNA of the CDR3 is TGTGCCAGCAGCCCCAGGGGGGTGGCTAACACTGAAGCTTTCTTT. Its protein product is CASSPRGVANTEAFF.